The 11 T cell receptor beta chains given below trace back to one sample, sequenced in a study of blood T cells in healthy people across ages. Using a J-beta primer mix together with a sample-barcoded 5' primer, a second PCR was run for roughly 6 to 11 cycles. TCRdb called the 5' RACE reads again in MiXCR, with one record for every CDR3 protein. The table records almost 1 million distinct CDR3 sequences, about 53% of them present only once. The sequenced sample consisted of blood. The receptor source for this set is an older woman in good health.

On this clonotype itself: Sequence at one end of the junction differs from germline and may be a read error. The chain combines TRBV7-9 with TRBJ2-3; 7 nucleotides agree with TRBD1. The CDR3 spans 15 residues. The germline gives CDR1 SEHNR, CDR2 FQNEAQ (reference sequence). CDR3 nucleotides: TGTGTCAGCAGCCCGGGACAGACAAACACAGATACGCAGTATTTT. Translated, it gives CVSSPGQTNTDTQYF.

The CDR3 region has the DNA TGTGCCAGCAGCTTAGTTGACAGTCTCTCCTACGAGCAGTACTTC. It yields the protein CASSLVDSLSYEQYF. The chain carries TRBV11-2 and TRBJ2-7; weak D call: TRBD1 (5 bases). Looked up from germline, CDR1 is SGHAT and CDR2 is FQNNGV. The V end lost 1 base, the J end lost 0 bases, and 10 bases lay between the germline ends. CDR3 length equals 15 residues.

About this clonotype: Its ends do not fully match the called genes, so a read error is possible. The chain recombines TRBV12-3 or TRBV12-4 with TRBJ2-1; either TRBD1 or TRBD2 may fit D (5 bases each). This CDR3 is 21 amino acids long. The CDR3: CASSSPALDSPGLRGYNERFF. The CDR3, as DNA: TGTGCCAGCAGTTCCCCTGCGCTGGACTCCCCGGGATTGAGGGGTTACAATGAGCGGTTCTTC.

The chain has TRBV3-1 and TRBJ2-1, with TRBD1 identical over 9 bases. This CDR3 spans 16 amino acids. The V gene's germline CDR1 is LGHDT and CDR2 YNNKEL (reference sequence). J gave up 3 bases and V 0 bases, and 3 bases lay outside the gene matches. DNA for the CDR3: TGTGCCAGCAGCCAAGACGGGACAGGGAACTACAATGAGCAGTTCTTC. Translating it yields CASSQDGTGNYNEQFF.

CDR3 loop: CATSDFIRRSGSYNEQFF. For the CDR3, the DNA is TGTGCCACCAGTGATTTTATTAGGAGGAGTGGCTCCTACAATGAGCAGTTCTTC. The chain is built from TRBV24-1 and TRBJ2-1; D is possibly TRBD2 (5 bases). The CDR3 covers 18 residues. V lost 1 base and J lost 0, with 15 bases in between. Germline CDR1 reads KGHDR; CDR2 reads SFDVKD.

The rearrangement joins TRBV20-1 to TRBJ2-7, with 9 bases fitting TRBD1. Per the germline V gene, CDR1 is DFQATT and CDR2 is SNEGSKA (reference sequence). The CDR3 contains 14 residues. Trimming took 8 bases from V and 5 from J; bases not matched to a gene: 13. In DNA, the CDR3 is TGCAGTACTCCGTCCCGGACAGGGGACCACGAGCAGTACTTC. It codes for CSTPSRTGDHEQYF.

This clonotype was found many times. J is TRBJ2-5 and V is TRBV2; D is unclear. V was trimmed by 4 bases and J by 5 bases, leaving 5 bases between them. This CDR3 is built from 11 residues. The V gene's germline CDR1 is SNHLY and CDR2 FYNNEI. CDR3 sequence (DNA): TGTGCCAGCAGTGTGTCGGAGACCCAGTACTTC. Translating gives CASSVSETQYF.

The chain recombines TRBV10-3 with TRBJ2-7; possible D gene TRBD2, 6 bases. CDR3 size: 15 residues. Trimming shortened V by 0 bases and J by 2 bases, and 11 bases separated the two germline ends. CDR1 and CDR2 (germline): ENHRY, SYGVKD. In nucleotides, the CDR3 is TGTGCCATCAGTGAGTCTGGAGGGATCCCCTACGAGCAGTACTTC. Amino acid sequence: CAISESGGIPYEQYF.

About this clonotype itself: This may arise from a read error, as a much more abundant clone is one base away. The chain combines TRBV27 with TRBJ2-6; D is uncertain. CDR1 and CDR2 from the germline V gene are MNHEY and SMNVEV (reference sequence). The germline V and J ends were trimmed by 2 bases and 4 bases, with 21 bases remaining between them. CDR3 length equals 19 residues. The CDR3 bases are TGTGCCAGCAGTTTAAGGGCCTCACCACTCGCCGTCGGGGCCAACGTCCTGACTTTC. Its translation is CASSLRASPLAVGANVLTF.

This chain links TRBV15 with TRBJ2-1; maybe TRBD1 (5 bases). The germline V gene has CDR1 LNHNV and CDR2 YYDKDF (reference sequence). The CDR3 contains 15 residues. V was pared by 0 bases and J by 4 bases, with 10 bases between. The CDR3 spells CATSRDRTQYNEQFF. CDR3 nucleotide sequence: TGTGCCACCAGCAGAGACAGGACACAATACAATGAGCAGTTCTTC.

This clonotype has only a few counts. The rearrangement joins TRBV5-1 to TRBJ2-6, with 11 bases identical to TRBD1. Germline values: CDR1 SGHRS, CDR2 YFSETQ. The length of the CDR3 is 16 residues. V lost 4 bases to trimming and J lost 5 bases; unmatched junction nucleotides: 5. CDR3 residues: CASSPGQGAWANVLTF. CDR3 DNA: TGCGCCAGCAGCCCCGGACAGGGGGCTTGGGCCAACGTCCTGACTTTC.